Listed below are T cell receptor beta chains from one sample, sequenced in a study of blood T cells in healthy people across ages. MiXCR was run by TCRdb on the 5' RACE reads, yielding one entry per CDR3 protein. The repertoire holds fewer than 950,000 distinct CDR3 sequences, with about 55% as singletons. The sequenced sample was blood. These receptors were obtained from a man at least 80 years old in good health. Both conserved end residues are part of each CDR3. The order of the fields is J gene, clone size, V gene, D gene, CDR3 protein, CDR3 DNA. D genes are given only for firm matches. Size tells how often a clone was seen (once, few, many) or the class of an expanded clone, and some rows leave it out.

>TRBJ2-7|.|TRBV9|TRBD1
CASSVAGQGLEQYF
TGTGCCAGCAGCGTAGCGGGACAGGGCCTCGAGCAGTACTTC
>TRBJ2-7|.|TRBV27|TRBD2
CASTTPATSGNEQYF
TGTGCCAGCACCACGCCCGCGACTAGCGGTAATGAGCAGTACTTC
>TRBJ1-1|.|TRBV27|.
CASSLSPPSEAFF
TGTGCCAGCAGTTTATCGCCACCCTCTGAAGCTTTCTTT
>TRBJ2-1|.|TRBV6-2/TRBV6-3|.
CASTEGRNYNEQFF
TGTGCCAGCACCGAAGGAAGGAACTACAATGAGCAGTTCTTC
>TRBJ2-7|few|TRBV5-1|TRBD2
CASSLEISSGPYEQYF
TGCGCCAGCAGCTTGGAGATCTCTAGCGGACCCTACGAGCAGTACTTC
>TRBJ2-1|.|TRBV5-1|.
CASSLDESGYNEQFF
TGCGCCAGCAGCTTGGACGAGAGCGGGTACAATGAGCAGTTCTTC
>TRBJ2-7|.|TRBV10-3|TRBD2
CAISKTWTSGSSYNEQYF
TGTGCCATCAGTAAAACGTGGACTAGCGGGAGCTCCTACAATGAGCAGTACTTC
>TRBJ2-3|.|TRBV21-1|.
CASSKAEIRRLYAYF
TGTGCCAGCAGCAAAGCTGAGATCAGAAGGTTATACGCGTATTTT
>TRBJ1-4|.|TRBV7-2|TRBD1
CASSSGQGGMGNEKLFF
TGTGCCAGCAGCTCCGGACAGGGGGGAATGGGGAATGAAAAACTGTTTTTT
>TRBJ2-1|few|TRBV6-4|TRBD2
CASSVTSGSKKFEQFF
TGTGCCAGCAGTGTTACAAGCGGGAGTAAAAAGTTTGAGCAGTTCTTC
>TRBJ1-2|.|TRBV12-3/TRBV12-4|.
CASSFLHGYTF
TGTGCCAGCAGTTTCCTCCATGGCTACACCTTC
>TRBJ2-1|few|TRBV20-1|TRBD2
CSARFSGRDNEQFF
TGCAGTGCTAGATTTAGCGGGAGGGACAATGAGCAGTTCTTC
>TRBJ1-5|.|TRBV5-1|.
CASSLGLDQPQHF
TGCGCCAGCAGCTTGGGACTTGATCAGCCCCAGCATTTT
>TRBJ2-1|few|TRBV30|TRBD2
CAWRTSGVNNEQFF
TGTGCCTGGAGAACTAGCGGGGTTAACAATGAGCAGTTCTTC
>TRBJ2-1|.|TRBV7-3|TRBD2
CASSPRGREKEQFF
TGTGCCAGCAGCCCCCGTGGGCGGGAGAAGGAGCAGTTCTTC
>TRBJ2-7|.|TRBV7-9|TRBD2
CASSFPRTSGMSYEQYF
TGTGCCAGCAGCTTTCCCCGGACTAGCGGGATGTCCTACGAGCAGTACTTC
>TRBJ2-5|few|TRBV7-2|.
CASRYNGKIRQETQYF
TGTGCCAGCAGATACAACGGGAAAATTCGGCAAGAGACCCAGTACTTC
>TRBJ2-7|once|TRBV24-1|.
CATSDSAKSSYEQYF
TGTGCCACCAGTGATTCGGCGAAGAGCTCCTACGAGCAGTACTTC
>TRBJ2-1|.|TRBV20-1|TRBD2
CSARASGRAYEQFF
TGCAGTGCTAGAGCAAGCGGGAGGGCCTATGAGCAGTTCTTC
>TRBJ2-1|few|TRBV3-1|.
CASSDTMHNEQFF
TGTGCCAGCAGCGATACTATGCACAATGAGCAGTTCTTC
>TRBJ2-1|few|TRBV5-5|.
CASSLGQQTYNEQFF
TGTGCCAGCAGCTTGGGGCAGCAAACCTACAATGAGCAGTTCTTC
>TRBJ2-3|few|TRBV11-1|.
CASSLTRDTLTDTQYF
TGTGCCAGCAGCTTAACCCGGGACACCCTCACAGATACGCAGTATTTT
>TRBJ1-5|.|TRBV24-1|.
CATSAFQSGRLNQPQHF
TGTGCCACCAGTGCCTTCCAATCAGGAAGACTCAATCAGCCCCAGCATTTT
>TRBJ2-1|.|TRBV4-2|TRBD2
CASSQEGTSVYEQFF
TGTGCCAGCAGCCAAGAAGGGACTAGCGTTTACGAGCAGTTCTTC
>TRBJ1-2|few|TRBV25-1|.
CASSEWNYGYTF
TGTGCCAGCAGTGAATGGAACTATGGCTACACCTTC
>TRBJ2-7|.|TRBV12-5|TRBD2
CASGLYLAGAFSYEQYF
TGTGCTAGTGGTTTGTACCTAGCGGGAGCATTTTCCTACGAGCAGTACTTC
>TRBJ2-7|.|TRBV11-2|.
CASSFYRRGDEFPYEQYF
TGTGCCAGCAGCTTTTATCGACGTGGCGACGAATTTCCCTACGAGCAGTACTTC
>TRBJ1-6|.|TRBV7-2|TRBD1
CASSLATGDADSPLHF
TGTGCCAGCAGCTTAGCGACAGGGGACGCGGATTCACCCCTCCACTTT